A selection of T cell receptor beta chains follows, all from one sample in a study of molecular identifiers for immune sequencing clone quantification. TCRdb itself ran the PCR reads through MiXCR, one entry per CDR3 protein. Here the sample spans a few hundred thousand distinct CDR3 sequences, 24% being singletons. Specimen: naive CD8+ T cells from blood, with Jurkat cell RNA spiked in. These receptors were taken from a human donor in good health. Some libraries in this study had Jurkat cell RNA spiked in. The CDR3 runs from the conserved cysteine through the conserved F or W. A D gene is named only where the DNA matches it firmly. Part of the rows lack a size; the others show once, few, many or a class for expanded clones.

TRBV7-9	.	TRBJ2-7	.	TGTGCCAGCAGCCAAAACGAAGTCTACGAGCAGTACTTC	CASSQNEVYEQYF
TRBV6-1	.	TRBJ1-6	few	TGTGCCAGCAGTGAAGTGGCAGGGGTGTATAATTCACCCCTCCACTTT	CASSEVAGVYNSPLHF
TRBV12-3/TRBV12-4	TRBD1	TRBJ2-1	few	TGTGCCAGCAGAGCCTCCGGGACAGGGGACAATGAGCAGTTCTTC	CASRASGTGDNEQFF
TRBV28	TRBD1	TRBJ2-6	many	TGTGCCAGCCAGGACAGGGCAGTTGGGGCCAACGTCCTGACTTTC	CASQDRAVGANVLTF
TRBV6-2/TRBV6-3	.	TRBJ1-1	.	TGTGCCAGCAGGGAAGGGACTTGGGACACTGAAGCTTTCTTT	CASREGTWDTEAFF
TRBV7-8	.	TRBJ1-2	few	TGTGCCAGCAGCTTATTAGGACAGTCCGTTTATGGCTACACCTTC	CASSLLGQSVYGYTF
TRBV10-2	.	TRBJ2-7	.	TGCGCCAGCGAATGGAGGGACGAGCAGTACTTC	CASEWRDEQYF
TRBV5-1	TRBD2	TRBJ2-5	many	TGCGCCAGCAGCTTGCGCGGGGGGAACCAAGAGACCCAGTACTTC	CASSLRGGNQETQYF
TRBV7-9	.	TRBJ1-4	.	TGTGCCAGCAGCTTAGGTGGGGTGTCGGAAAAACTGTTTTTT	CASSLGGVSEKLFF
TRBV11-2	TRBD2	TRBJ2-5	.	TGTGCCAGCAGCTTAGATACTAGCGGGAGGGCCTCTGAGACCCAGTACTTC	CASSLDTSGRASETQYF
TRBV29-1	.	TRBJ2-1	few	TGCAGCGTTGTAGGAGGGAGCTCCTACAATGAGCAGTTCTTC	CSVVGGSSYNEQFF
TRBV4-2	.	TRBJ1-6	.	TGTGCCAGCAGCCAAGATCTGTTTTCACCCCTCCACTTT	CASSQDLFSPLHF
TRBV24-1	.	TRBJ2-1	.	TGTGCCACCAGTGGAAGATCAGATATAAACAATGAGCAGTTCTTC	CATSGRSDINNEQFF
TRBV7-9	.	TRBJ1-1	many	TGTGCCAGCAGCTTAGGGACGCATAAAGCTTTCTTT	CASSLGTHKAFF
TRBV12-3/TRBV12-4	.	TRBJ1-2	few	TGTGCCAGCAGTTCCAGCGGCCAGACTAACTATGGCTACACCTTC	CASSSSGQTNYGYTF
TRBV19	.	TRBJ2-3	.	TGTGCCAGTAGTATAGCGGGCTTCGGATTTACTAGCACAGATACGCAGTATTTT	CASSIAGFGFTSTDTQYF
TRBV12-3/TRBV12-4	.	TRBJ2-7	many	TGTGCCAGCAGTTTTGCGGGGGCCGCCTACGAGCAGTACTTC	CASSFAGAAYEQYF
TRBV29-1	.	TRBJ1-1	many	TGCAGCGTTGCCGGGGGGCTTGACACTGAAGCTTTCTTT	CSVAGGLDTEAFF
TRBV7-9	.	TRBJ2-5	few	TGTGCCAGCCTGGGGCTCCAAGAGACCCAGTACTTC	CASLGLQETQYF
TRBV27	.	TRBJ1-1	many	TGTGCCAGCAGTCCCACGCGGGGTGCGACTGAAGCTTTCTTT	CASSPTRGATEAFF
TRBV12-3/TRBV12-4	TRBD1	TRBJ2-7	few	TGTGCCAGCAGTGCCTCCCGGGACAGGTACTCCTACGAGCAGTACTTC	CASSASRDRYSYEQYF
TRBV6-1	.	TRBJ1-1	many	TGTGCCAGCACTCGGGCAGAAAACACTGAAGCTTTCTTT	CASTRAENTEAFF
TRBV7-2	.	TRBJ2-7	few	TGTGCCAGCAGCCCGGGACTTATCTACGAGCAGTACTTC	CASSPGLIYEQYF
TRBV5-1	.	TRBJ2-5	many	TGCGCCAGCAGCTTGATCCGCCTGCTGCCGGAGGGAGAGACCCAGTACTTC	CASSLIRLLPEGETQYF
TRBV4-1	.	TRBJ2-3	few	TGCGCCAGCAGCCCAACCGGTATCCGCACAGATACGCAGTATTTT	CASSPTGIRTDTQYF
TRBV2	.	TRBJ1-1	many	TGTGCCAGCGGAGACCCAGGCCCTAACACTGAAGCTTTCTTT	CASGDPGPNTEAFF
TRBV7-8	TRBD1	TRBJ1-6	.	TGTGCCAGCAGCTCCCGGGCAGGGGGGTTTTCACCCCTCCACTTT	CASSSRAGGFSPLHF
TRBV5-8	.	TRBJ2-7	many	TGTGCCAGCAGCTTGGCCGGTGGCCTCTCCTACGAGCAGTACTTC	CASSLAGGLSYEQYF
TRBV6-2/TRBV6-3	.	TRBJ2-3	few	TGTGCCAGCAGTCCGAGCGCGGGACTTTTCACAGATACGCAGTATTTT	CASSPSAGLFTDTQYF
TRBV19	TRBD1	TRBJ2-7	few	TGTGCCGCCGGGGACAGCTACGAGCAGTACTTC	CAAGDSYEQYF
TRBV12-3/TRBV12-4	.	TRBJ2-2	.	TGTGCCAGCAGTCAAACCGGGACATTGAGCCCCGGGGAGCTGTTTTTT	CASSQTGTLSPGELFF
TRBV28	TRBD1	TRBJ2-3	many	TGTGCCAGCAGTCTCGGACAGGCGACTACAGATACGCAGTATTTT	CASSLGQATTDTQYF
TRBV4-3	.	TRBJ2-7	.	TGCGCCAGCGGCCAAGGGGAAGGCTACGAGCAGTACTTC	CASGQGEGYEQYF
TRBV2	TRBD2	TRBJ2-4	many	TGTGCCAGCAGTGAAAGGGCTAGCGGGAGTTCCAAAAACATTCAGTACTTC	CASSERASGSSKNIQYF
TRBV9	.	TRBJ2-3	many	TGTGCCAGCAGCGTAGTGGGGGCGGATACGCAGTATTTT	CASSVVGADTQYF
TRBV4-3	TRBD1	TRBJ2-2	few	TGCGCCAGCAGCCAAGATAGGGGACAGGGCGTCGCGAACACCGGGGAGCTGTTTTTT	CASSQDRGQGVANTGELFF
TRBV11-2	TRBD2	TRBJ2-7	few	TGTGCCAGCAGCTTAGGGCTCGGGAGGACCTTAACCTACGAGCAGTACTTC	CASSLGLGRTLTYEQYF
TRBV4-1	.	TRBJ2-3	.	TGCGCCAGCAGCCAGCGAGCACCGGGGGCTCGCACAGATACGCAGTATTTT	CASSQRAPGARTDTQYF
TRBV7-2	.	TRBJ1-3	many	TGTGCCAGCAGCGAAGGACGGTCCTCTGGAAACACCATATATTTT	CASSEGRSSGNTIYF
TRBV4-1	.	TRBJ1-2	.	TGCGCCAGCAGCCAAGTGTTCCAGGGTTTGGATGGCTACACCTTC	CASSQVFQGLDGYTF
TRBV6-1	.	TRBJ1-1	many	TGTGCCAGCAGTGAAGCGTACCGAACACTCGAAGCTTTCTTT	CASSEAYRTLEAFF
TRBV4-1	.	TRBJ2-2	many	TGCGCCAGCAGCCAAGGCCTAGAAATTCCCGGGCCCGGGGAGCTGTTTTTT	CASSQGLEIPGPGELFF
TRBV2	TRBD1	TRBJ1-2	few	TGTGCCAGCAGTGAAGTGGGGACAGGGTTCTATGGCTACACCTTC	CASSEVGTGFYGYTF
TRBV7-9	TRBD1	TRBJ2-5	many	TGTGCCAGCAGCTTAGGAATGGACAGGGGATACCAAGAGACCCAGTACTTC	CASSLGMDRGYQETQYF
TRBV6-2/TRBV6-3	.	TRBJ1-5	few	TGTGCCAGCAGTTACTGGAGTGTGCAGGTAAATCAGCCCCAGCATTTT	CASSYWSVQVNQPQHF
TRBV4-1	.	TRBJ1-1	many	TGCGCCAGCAGCCAAGGGACCGGCACTGAAGCTTTCTTT	CASSQGTGTEAFF
TRBV20-1	.	TRBJ1-5	.	TGCAGTGCTAGAGATCCTACAGATAATAGCAATCAGCCCCAGCATTTT	CSARDPTDNSNQPQHF
TRBV7-2	TRBD1	TRBJ2-7	.	TGTGCCAGCAGCCGCCCGGGACAGGGGTACGAGCAGGACTTC	CASSRPGQGYEQDF
TRBV4-3	TRBD1	TRBJ1-1	many	TGCGCCAGCAGCTTGGGACAGACGAACACTGAAGCTTTCTTT	CASSLGQTNTEAFF
TRBV29-1	.	TRBJ2-1	few	TGCAGCGCCGCGGGGTTGAGCTCCTACAATGAGCAGTTCTTC	CSAAGLSSYNEQFF
TRBV6-2/TRBV6-3	.	TRBJ1-5	.	TGTGCCAGCAATAAGGAGGGGCATAGCAATCAGCCCCAGCATTTT	CASNKEGHSNQPQHF
TRBV30	.	TRBJ1-1	many	TGTGCCTGGGGTCCCGTTGGCACTGAAGCTTTCTTT	CAWGPVGTEAFF
TRBV27	TRBD1	TRBJ1-5	.	TGTGCCAGCAGCAAAGGGACAGCCGATCACCCCCAGCATTTT	CASSKGTADHPQHF
TRBV20-1	.	TRBJ2-1	once	TGCAGTGCTAGAGTGGTAGTCAGTTACAATGAGCAGTTCTTC	CSARVVVSYNEQFF